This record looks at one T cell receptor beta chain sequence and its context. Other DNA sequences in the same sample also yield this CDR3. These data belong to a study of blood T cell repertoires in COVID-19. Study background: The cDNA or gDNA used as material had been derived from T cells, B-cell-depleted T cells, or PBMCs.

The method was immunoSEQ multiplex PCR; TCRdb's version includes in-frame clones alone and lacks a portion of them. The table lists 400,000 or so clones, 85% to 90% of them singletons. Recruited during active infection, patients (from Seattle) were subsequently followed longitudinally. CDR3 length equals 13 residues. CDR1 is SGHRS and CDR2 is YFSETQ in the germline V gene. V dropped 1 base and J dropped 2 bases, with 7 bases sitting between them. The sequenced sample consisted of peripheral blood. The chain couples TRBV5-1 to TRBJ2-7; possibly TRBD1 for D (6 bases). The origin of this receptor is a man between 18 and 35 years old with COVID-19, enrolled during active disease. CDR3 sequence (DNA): TGCGCCAGCAGCTTGCGGACAGCCTACGAGCAGTACTTC. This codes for CASSLRTAYEQYF.